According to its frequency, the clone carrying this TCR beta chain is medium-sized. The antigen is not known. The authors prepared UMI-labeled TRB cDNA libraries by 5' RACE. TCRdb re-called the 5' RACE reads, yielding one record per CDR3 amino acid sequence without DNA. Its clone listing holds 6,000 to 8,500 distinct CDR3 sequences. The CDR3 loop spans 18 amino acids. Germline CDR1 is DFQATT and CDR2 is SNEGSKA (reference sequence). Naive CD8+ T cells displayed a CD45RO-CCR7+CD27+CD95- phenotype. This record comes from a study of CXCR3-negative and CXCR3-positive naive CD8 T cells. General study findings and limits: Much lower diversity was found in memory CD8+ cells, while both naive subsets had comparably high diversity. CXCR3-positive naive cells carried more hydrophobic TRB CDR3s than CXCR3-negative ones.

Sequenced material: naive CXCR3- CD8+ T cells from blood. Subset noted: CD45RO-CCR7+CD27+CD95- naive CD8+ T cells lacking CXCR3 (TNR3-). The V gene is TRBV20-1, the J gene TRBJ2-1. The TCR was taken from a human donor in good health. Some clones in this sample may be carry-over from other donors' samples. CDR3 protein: CSASILAGFQSSYNEQFF.